Presented here are 10 T cell receptor beta chains from one specimen sequenced in a study of cytomegalovirus exposure and HLA in healthy donors. It was with 60 Vbeta and 13 Jbeta primers that the PCR ran. Method: immunoSEQ multiplex PCR; TCRdb's copy keeps in-frame clones and lacks some. Here the sample spans fewer than 110,000 clones, 75% to 90% being singletons. The sequenced sample consisted of PBMCs. The receptors derive from a young man in good health and CMV-seronegative.

The V call is TRBV5-6, the J call TRBJ2-4; possibly TRBD1 for D (5 bases). From germline, CDR1 is SGHDT and CDR2 YYEEEE. There are 16 residues in the CDR3. The V gene lost 2 bases and the J gene lost 0 bases, with 12 bases spanning the gap. The CDR3 nucleotides read TGTGCCAGCAGCTTTAGACAGATCTTAGCCAAAAACATTCAGTACTTC. It specifies CASSFRQILAKNIQYF.

This chain uses TRBV9 with TRBJ2-7; 7 bases map to TRBD1. This CDR3 region has 14 residues. Germline CDR1 SGDLS, CDR2 YYNGEE. J gave up 0 bases and V 4 bases, and 4 bases lay outside the gene matches. In DNA form, the CDR3 reads TGTGCCAGCAGCTCTCGGACAGGCTCCTACGAGCAGTACTTC. It is translated as CASSSRTGSYEQYF.

The gene calls are TRBV27 and TRBJ1-1; the match to TRBD1 covers 8 bases. The CDR3 runs 10 residues. CDR1 is MNHEY and CDR2 is SMNVEV in the germline V gene (reference sequence). The ends lost 8 bases at V and 11 bases at J; junction bases unmatched: 4. The CDR3 loop reads CASGTGGAFF. The CDR3 DNA reads TGTGCCAGCGGTACAGGGGGTGCTTTCTTT.

The chain joins TRBV9 to TRBJ2-5, with D tentatively TRBD2 (5 bases). The CDR3 sequence is 15 residues long. Germline V CDR1 and CDR2: SGDLS, YYNGEE. V was clipped by 4 bases and J by 4 bases, with 17 bases between them. As DNA, the CDR3 is TGTGCCAGCAGCAAGAAAGGGTTAGGAGGAGAGACCCAGTACTTC. Translated: CASSKKGLGGETQYF.

This clone was observed a few times. The V gene is TRBV28, the J gene TRBJ2-2; 9 bases fit TRBD1. CDR1 is MDHEN and CDR2 is SYDVKM in the germline V gene. The CDR3 runs to 14 residues. The ends lost 7 bases at V and 5 bases at J; junction bases unmatched: 5. The chain's CDR3 is CASKGDRDTGELFF. The CDR3 nucleotides read TGTGCCAGCAAGGGGGACAGGGATACCGGGGAGCTGTTTTTT.

The chain is built from TRBV27 and TRBJ1-6; possible D gene TRBD1, 5 bases. The V and J ends lost 3 bases and 8 bases respectively, with 14 bases between them. The germline V gene has CDR1 MNHEY and CDR2 SMNVEV (reference sequence). The CDR3 has 15 residues. The CDR3 loop is CASSLTDGHYSPLHF. The CDR3 coding sequence is TGTGCCAGCAGTTTGACGGATGGACACTATTCACCCCTCCACTTT.

The chain carries TRBV2 and TRBJ1-6; D may be TRBD1 (5 bases). Germline V gene lookup returns CDR1 SNHLY and CDR2 FYNNEI. V lost 6 bases and J lost 9, with 18 bases in between. The CDR3 totals 15 residues. The CDR3 reads CASRSAGPGGSPLHF. Written as DNA, the CDR3 is TGTGCCAGCAGGAGCGCGGGCCCCGGGGGTTCACCCCTCCACTTT.

Remarks on this clone: This specimen includes other DNA sequences encoding the same CDR3. This chain joins TRBV4-1 and TRBJ2-7, with TRBD1 as a possible D gene (6 bases). The V end lost 3 bases, the J end lost 3 bases, and 9 bases lay between the germline ends. Germline CDR1 reads MGHRA; CDR2 reads YSYEKL. The CDR3 spans 13 residues. In nucleotides, the CDR3 is TGCGCCAGCAGCCAGCAACAGGGCTACGAGCAGTACTTC. The encoded protein is CASSQQQGYEQYF.

The chain combines TRBV6-6 with TRBJ1-2; no clear D gene. Trimming removed 6 bases from V and 5 bases from J, with 16 bases in between. The germline V gene encodes CDR1 MNHNY and CDR2 SVGAGI (reference sequence). The CDR3 is 14 amino acids. The CDR3 sequence is CASRKILASYGYTF. The CDR3 bases are TGTGCCAGCAGAAAGATCCTGGCTTCATATGGCTACACCTTC.

The chain combines TRBV6-1 with TRBJ2-7; the D gene is possibly TRBD1 (6 bases). The V and J ends lost 7 bases and 3 bases respectively, with 16 bases between them. There are 14 residues in the CDR3. Per the germline V gene, CDR1 is MNHNS and CDR2 is SASEGT. DNA for the CDR3: TGTGCCAGCAATACAGGGTCTGAATACTACGAGCAGTACTTC. Translation gives CASNTGSEYYEQYF.